This section outlines one T cell receptor (beta chain) sequence together with its context. This clone turned up a few times. Its antigen is unknown. No clone much larger than this one lies a single base away; base qualities are absent. This sample was included in a study of technical replicates of blood from four donors (dated by TCRdb to about 2017). The library was generated by the immunoSEQ multiplex PCR assay. Held by TCRdb, this immuneACCESS table contains in-frame sequences only and omits some clones. Under half of the omission traces to an unresolved V gene where checked; the cause of the rest is unknown. In this sample the table shows almost 85,000 clones, about 97% of which occur a single time. The top ten hold approximately 0.18% of the sample. CDR1 and CDR2, looked up from the germline V gene, are ENHRY and SYGVKD. The CDR3, cysteine through phenylalanine, is 11 amino acids long. Only CDR3 DNA is held: 33 bases, read in frame from base 1. V is shortened by 8 bases, J by 0 bases, and the region joining them spans 4 bases.

The chain uses TRBV10-3 and TRBJ1-1; no confident D gene assignment can be made. Sequences were obtained from T cells isolated from PBMCs. The source of this sequence is a human donor in good health. The DNA is as follows: TGTGCCATCGGGCTGAACACTGAAGCTTTCTTT. This encodes CAIGLNTEAFF.